The 22 T cell receptor beta chains reported below all come from one sample, sequenced in a study of shared clonotypes between healthy human individuals. The protocol was immunoSEQ multiplex PCR, while the TCRdb copy is restricted to in-frame clones and leaves out a portion. The table includes 1.5 million to 1.9 million clones, 98% detected once. The sequenced material came from naive CD4+ T cells sorted from blood. Subset specified: CD45RA+ positively selected. These receptors came from a man aged 25-40 years in good health.

CDR3 DNA: TGTGCCAGCAGTTTATCGGCTAGCGGGAAGTACGAGCAGTACTTC. Encoded protein: CASSLSASGKYEQYF. The chain employs TRBV28 and TRBJ2-7; 9 bases are shared with TRBD2. Germline lookup yields CDR1 MDHEN and CDR2 SYDVKM. Trimming removed 1 base from V and 4 bases from J; junction bases left unmatched: 5. The CDR3 covers 15 residues.

The genes are TRBV7-2 and TRBJ1-1, with D possibly TRBD1 on 6 matching bases. V was pared by 5 bases and J by 4 bases, with 8 bases between. The CDR3 is 12 residues long. From germline, CDR1 is SGHTA and CDR2 FQGNSA. CDR3 DNA: TGTGCCAGCAGCCAGGGGCCCACTGAAGCTTTCTTT. Its protein product is CASSQGPTEAFF.

The V and J genes are TRBV7-2 and TRBJ2-7, with a possible D match to TRBD2 (5 bases). In germline, CDR1 is SGHTA, CDR2 FQGNSA. This CDR3 region has 14 residues. V was clipped by 4 bases and J by 2 bases, with 12 bases between them. CDR3 protein: CASSSGGRTYEQYF. DNA for the CDR3: TGTGCCAGCAGCTCCGGCGGGCGAACCTACGAGCAGTACTTC.

This clone has just one count. This rearrangement joins TRBV9 to TRBJ2-1, with a weak D call TRBD2 (6 bases). Trimming cost V 3 bases and J 0 bases, with 13 bases left between them. Germline CDR1 and CDR2: SGDLS and YYNGEE. The CDR3 runs to 16 residues. CDR3 protein: CASSGDFVSSYNEQFF. The CDR3 nucleotides are TGTGCCAGCAGCGGGGACTTTGTAAGCTCCTACAATGAGCAGTTCTTC.

This chain links TRBV28 with TRBJ2-4; TRBD2 matches 8 bases. Germline CDR1 is MDHEN and CDR2 is SYDVKM. Trimming cost V 3 bases and J 6 bases; bases outside gene matches: 1. CDR3 length equals 13 residues. CDR3 protein: CASSFGGVNIQYF. The CDR3 coding sequence is TGTGCCAGCAGTTTCGGGGGGGTAAACATTCAGTACTTC.

The chain is built from TRBV25-1 and TRBJ2-3, with a weak D call TRBD1 (5 bases). V was shortened by 3 bases and J by 6 bases, with 13 bases between the two germline ends. This CDR3 is 14 amino acids long. Per the germline V gene, CDR1 is MGHDK and CDR2 is SYGVNS. The CDR3 here is CASSEARVADTQYF. CDR3 DNA: TGTGCCAGCAGTGAGGCCAGGGTGGCGGATACGCAGTATTTT. Drawing the rest from reference TRBV25-1 and TRBJ2-3, the complete variable domain is EADIYQTPRYLVIGTGKKITLECSQTMGHDKMYWYQQDPGMELHLIHYSYGVNSTEKGDLSSESTVSRIRTEHFPLTLESARPSHTSQYLCASSEARVADTQYFGPGTRLTVL.

This sequence joins TRBV18 and TRBJ2-1; possibly TRBD2 for D (6 bases). This CDR3 is 16 amino acids long. Trimming pared 6 bases from V and 5 bases from J, leaving 20 bases between. The germline V gene has CDR1 KGHSH and CDR2 LQKENI. CDR3 loop: CASSLIAAPNNNEQFF. In DNA form, the CDR3 reads TGTGCCAGCTCCCTTATAGCGGCACCCAACAACAATGAGCAGTTCTTC. Supplemented by reference TRBV18 and TRBJ2-1, the full variable domain reads NAGVMQNPRHLVRRRGQEARLRCSPMKGHSHVYWYRQLPEEGLKFMVYLQKENIIDESGMPKERFSAEFPKEGPSILRIQQVVRGDSAAYFCASSLIAAPNNNEQFFGPGTRLTVL.

This chain uses TRBV2 with TRBJ1-1, with a weak D call TRBD1 (5 bases). The length of the CDR3 is 15 residues. Trimming removed 3 bases at V and 5 bases at J, with 16 bases between. Germline-derived CDR1 and CDR2 are SNHLY and FYNNEI. The CDR3 sequence: CASSERGSGVTEAFF. In nucleotides, the CDR3 is TGTGCCAGCAGTGAGCGGGGGTCGGGGGTTACTGAAGCTTTCTTT. The full variable domain, rest sourced from reference TRBV2 and TRBJ1-1, is EPEVTQTPSHQVTQMGQEVILRCVPISNHLYFYWYRQILGQKVEFLVSFYNNEISEKSEIFDDQFSVERPDGSNFTLKIRSTKLEDSAMYFCASSERGSGVTEAFFGQGTRLTVV.

The chain uses TRBV7-9 and TRBJ2-1, with TRBD2 matching over 9 bases. The CDR3 is made up of 16 amino acids. Germline V CDR1 and CDR2: SEHNR, FQNEAQ (reference sequence). V was clipped by 4 bases and J by 6 bases; unmatched bases: 10. The CDR3 region is CASSSPLAGWGNEQFF. The CDR3 DNA is TGTGCCAGCAGCTCTCCCCTAGCGGGATGGGGCAATGAGCAGTTCTTC.

The V and J genes are TRBV5-1 and TRBJ2-5; D gene unclear. In germline, CDR1 is SGHRS, CDR2 YFSETQ. The V and J ends lost 0 bases and 2 bases respectively, with 8 bases between them. The length of the CDR3 is 14 residues. CDR3 DNA sequence: TGCGCCAGCAGCTTGGCAAGTCAGCAAGAGACCCAGTACTTC. Protein sequence: CASSLASQQETQYF.

The chain employs TRBV11-2 and TRBJ2-5, with 11 bases matching TRBD2. Germline-derived CDR1 and CDR2 are SGHAT and FQNNGV. Losses at the gene ends were 3 bases for V and 5 bases for J; bases not matched to a gene: 5. The length of the CDR3 is 15 residues. CDR3 in amino acids: CASSFSGRVRETQYF. CDR3 sequence (DNA): TGTGCCAGCAGCTTTAGCGGGAGGGTCCGGGAGACCCAGTACTTC.

This chain links TRBV19 with TRBJ2-3; 10 bases map to TRBD2. The CDR3 is 16 residues long. With 5 bases clipped from V and 2 bases from J, the junction kept 7 bases outside the gene matches. The germline V gene encodes CDR1 LNHDA and CDR2 SQIVND (reference sequence). Here the CDR3 DNA reads TGTGCCAGTAGTCTCTCTAGCGGGAGCCCCACAGATACGCAGTATTTT. Its protein is CASSLSSGSPTDTQYF.

This chain uses TRBV7-9 with TRBJ2-3, with D tentatively TRBD1 or TRBD2 (5 bases each). From germline, CDR1 is SEHNR and CDR2 FQNEAQ (reference sequence). This CDR3 spans 13 amino acids. V lost 3 bases and J 8 bases, leaving 12 bases between the germline ends. The DNA for the CDR3 is TGTGCCAGCAGCTTTTTCCTCGGGACTACGCAGTATTTT. Amino acids: CASSFFLGTTQYF.

The chain carries TRBV19 and TRBJ2-2; no firm D call. This CDR3 is 14 amino acids long. From germline, CDR1 is LNHDA and CDR2 SQIVND (reference sequence). The V gene lost 1 base and the J gene lost 3 bases, with 6 bases spanning the gap. The CDR3 protein is CASSIGQYTGELFF. Here the CDR3 DNA reads TGTGCCAGTAGTATAGGGCAGTACACCGGGGAGCTGTTTTTT.

The chain uses TRBV7-2 and TRBJ2-1, with 13 bases that match TRBD2. Germline V CDR1 and CDR2: SGHTA, FQGNSA. Trimming cost V 2 bases and J 4 bases; bases outside gene matches: 5. The CDR3 loop spans 17 amino acids. The CDR3: CASSLYPGLAGYNEQFF. Written as DNA, the CDR3 is TGTGCCAGCAGCTTATACCCGGGACTAGCGGGGTACAATGAGCAGTTCTTC.

V is TRBV29-1 and J is TRBJ2-1, with 10 nucleotides matching TRBD2. This CDR3 is built from 15 residues. V was pared by 5 bases and J by 4 bases, with 8 bases of the junction left unmatched. Germline V gene lookup returns CDR1 SQVTM and CDR2 ANQGSEA. CDR3 bases: TGCAGCGTTCATCTAACTAGCGGGAATTACAATGAGCAGTTCTTC. It encodes CSVHLTSGNYNEQFF.

V usage is TRBV2 and J usage is TRBJ2-7; D unresolved. Germline V gene data show CDR1 as SNHLY and CDR2 as FYNNEI. This CDR3 has 12 residues. Trimming removed 6 bases from V and 0 bases from J, with 6 bases in between. The CDR3 DNA reads as TGTGCCAGCAGAAAAGACTCCTACGAGCAGTACTTC. Translated, it gives CASRKDSYEQYF.

The rearrangement uses TRBV5-1 and TRBJ2-1, with 10 bases that match TRBD2. Per germline, CDR1 SGHRS and CDR2 YFSETQ. The CDR3 length is 16 residues. The J segment lost 5 bases and the V segment lost 1 base, leaving 6 bases of the junction unmatched. CDR3 sequence: CASSLSPGLANNEQFF. Written as DNA, the CDR3 is TGCGCCAGCAGCTTGTCACCGGGACTAGCGAACAATGAGCAGTTCTTC.

This chain links TRBV18 with TRBJ2-3; D not resolved. Looked up from germline, CDR1 is KGHSH and CDR2 is LQKENI. V lost 4 bases, J lost 1 base, and 9 bases lay in between. There are 14 residues in the CDR3. CDR3 nucleotide sequence: TGTGCCAGCTCACAGGGATGGGGCACAGATACGCAGTATTTT. It encodes CASSQGWGTDTQYF.

This chain links TRBV7-6 with TRBJ2-7; 10 bases are a match to TRBD2. Germline V gene data show CDR1 as SGHVS and CDR2 as FNYEAQ. The CDR3 has 14 residues. Trimming removed 4 bases from V and 6 bases from J; junction bases left unmatched: 6. The CDR3 loop is CASSWASGGVEQYF. CDR3 nucleotide sequence: TGTGCCAGCAGCTGGGCTAGCGGGGGCGTCGAGCAGTACTTC.

This clone was observed a single time. V gene TRBV4-2 combines with J gene TRBJ1-1, with D perhaps TRBD1 (6 bases). The CDR3 runs to 12 residues. Germline CDR1 and CDR2: LGHNA and YNFKEQ. Trimming removed 4 bases at V and 5 bases at J, with 8 bases between. The DNA of the CDR3 is TGTGCCAGCAGCCCTACAGGGACTGAAGCTTTCTTT. Translating it yields CASSPTGTEAFF.

V gene TRBV6-1 combines with J gene TRBJ2-7; weak D call: TRBD1 (5 bases). Germline V CDR1 and CDR2: MNHNS, SASEGT. CDR3 size: 14 residues. Trimming removed 5 bases at V and 2 bases at J, with 13 bases between. Here the CDR3 reads CASSQTGQTYEQYF. The CDR3 coding sequence is TGTGCCAGCAGTCAGACTGGACAAACCTACGAGCAGTACTTC.